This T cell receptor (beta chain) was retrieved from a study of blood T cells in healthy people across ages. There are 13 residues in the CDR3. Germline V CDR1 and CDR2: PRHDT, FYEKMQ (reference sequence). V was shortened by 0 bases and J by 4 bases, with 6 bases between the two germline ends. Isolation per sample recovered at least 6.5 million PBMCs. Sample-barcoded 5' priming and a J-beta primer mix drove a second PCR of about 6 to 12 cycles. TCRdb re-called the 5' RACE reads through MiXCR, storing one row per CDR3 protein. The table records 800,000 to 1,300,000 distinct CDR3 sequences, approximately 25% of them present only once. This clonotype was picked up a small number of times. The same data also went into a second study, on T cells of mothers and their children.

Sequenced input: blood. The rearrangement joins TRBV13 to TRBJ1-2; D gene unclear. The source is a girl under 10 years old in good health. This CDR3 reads CASSLGSIYGYTF. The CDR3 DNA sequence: TGTGCCAGCAGCTTAGGTTCGATCTATGGCTACACCTTC.